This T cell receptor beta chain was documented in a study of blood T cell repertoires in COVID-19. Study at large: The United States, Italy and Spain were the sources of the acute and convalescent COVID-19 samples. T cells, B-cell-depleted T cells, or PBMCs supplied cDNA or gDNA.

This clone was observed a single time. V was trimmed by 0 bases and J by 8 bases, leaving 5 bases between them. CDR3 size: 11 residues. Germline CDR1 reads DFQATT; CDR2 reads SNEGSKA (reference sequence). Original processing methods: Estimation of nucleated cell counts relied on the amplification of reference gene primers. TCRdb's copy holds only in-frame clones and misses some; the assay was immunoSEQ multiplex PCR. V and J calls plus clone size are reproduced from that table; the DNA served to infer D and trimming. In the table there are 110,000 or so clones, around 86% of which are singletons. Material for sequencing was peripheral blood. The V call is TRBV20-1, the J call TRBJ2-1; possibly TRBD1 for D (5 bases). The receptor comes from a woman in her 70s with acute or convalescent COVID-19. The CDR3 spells CSARDRDEQFF. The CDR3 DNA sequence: TGCAGTGCTAGAGACAGGGATGAGCAGTTCTTC.